The clone carrying this T cell receptor (beta chain) was found a few times. Its target is not known. The sample comes from a study of T cell responses to AZD1222 COVID-19 vaccine. Findings and caveats of the study: Among vaccine-associated CD4 TCRs, coverage spanned spike, with dominance at 160-218 and 743-854. Nearly half of the spike-specific TCRs reportedly recognize variant regions that carry no mutations. Spike-specific TCRs gained breadth and depth after people received two AZD1222 doses.

Clones were read by immunoSEQ multiplex PCR, and TCRdb kept only the in-frame ones, dropping some. This table has tens of thousands of clones, about 84% appearing once. V was trimmed by 0 bases and J by 6 bases, leaving 15 bases between them. The CDR3 spans 15 residues. Germline V gene lookup returns CDR1 SGHAT and CDR2 FQNNGV. Sequencing used peripheral blood, obtained on day 0 of AZD1222 vaccination. The receptor was derived from an adult in good health. The rearrangement joins TRBV11-2 to TRBJ2-7; D may match TRBD1 or TRBD2 (5 bases each). As DNA, the CDR3 is TGTGCCAGCAGCTTAGAAAGTGGGACGGTCGCCGAGCAGTACTTC. As protein: CASSLESGTVAEQYF.